This T cell receptor (beta chain) was sequenced for a study of CD8+ T cells in alopecia areata. CDR1 is GTSNPN and CDR2 is SVGIG in the germline V gene (reference sequence). Unmatched junction bases numbered 3, after V lost 1 base and J lost 4 bases. The CDR3 consists of 14 residues. Sequencing templates came from extracted RNA that was reverse transcribed into cDNA. Assay used: immunoSEQ multiplex PCR; TCRdb lists only in-frame clones, some missing. The table has 110,000 to 150,000 clones, nearly 55% seen once. Treatment defined: oral pan-JAK inhibitor, 5-10 mg twice daily. This chain links TRBV30 with TRBJ2-7, with 11 bases that match TRBD1. The receptor's source is a human donor with alopecia areata. Source: CD8+ T cells sorted from blood, taken at week 4, from a patient treated with tofacitinib. The CDR3 sequence is CAWSEDRGPYEQYF. The CDR3 region has the DNA TGTGCCTGGAGTGAGGACAGGGGGCCGTACGAGCAGTACTTC.